Listed below are T cell receptor beta chains from one sample, sequenced in a study of blood T cells in healthy people across ages. MiXCR was run by TCRdb on the 5' RACE reads, yielding one entry per CDR3 protein. The sample contains some 920,000 distinct CDR3 sequences, about 53% of which appear only once. The sequencing sample was made of blood. These receptors were collected from a woman in her sixties or seventies in good health. CDR3s include the opening cysteine and the closing phenylalanine or tryptophan. Each record gives: J gene, clone size, D gene, V gene, CDR3 protein, CDR3 DNA. The D gene is left open where the match is weak. A clone size is listed for some rows: how often the clone was seen (once, few, many), or a class if it is expanded.

>TRBJ2-3|.|TRBD2|TRBV7-2
CASSLVPSGRAGADTQYF
TGTGCCAGCAGCTTAGTTCCTAGCGGGAGGGCCGGCGCAGATACGCAGTATTTT
>TRBJ1-2|few|TRBD1|TRBV29-1
CSVFTGGNYGYTF
TGCAGCGTTTTTACAGGGGGCAACTATGGCTACACCTTC
>TRBJ2-1|.|TRBD2|TRBV7-2
CASSSGLAGYFEQFF
TGTGCCAGCAGCTCCGGACTAGCGGGATATTTTGAGCAGTTCTTC
>TRBJ1-1|once|.|TRBV29-1
CSVRERRAEAFF
TGCAGCGTCCGTGAACGGCGCGCTGAAGCTTTCTTT
>TRBJ2-5|.|.|TRBV7-9
CASSLSMDRYF
TGTGCCAGCAGCTTATCCATGGACAGGTACTTC
>TRBJ1-2|.|.|TRBV5-1
CASSSSGSGYTF
TGCGCCAGCAGCTCCTCAGGGTCAGGCTACACCTTC
>TRBJ2-3|.|TRBD2|TRBV6-1
CASSGTSGPWGTDTQYF
TGTGCCAGCAGCGGGACTAGCGGGCCATGGGGCACAGATACGCAGTATTTT
>TRBJ2-5|few|TRBD1|TRBV25-1
CASSKPTGGFSETQYF
TGTGCCAGCAGTAAACCTACAGGGGGCTTTTCGGAGACCCAGTACTTC
>TRBJ1-5|.|.|TRBV28
CASQVGLQPQHF
TGTGCCAGCCAAGTGGGGTTGCAGCCCCAGCATTTT
>TRBJ2-7|.|TRBD2|TRBV5-1
CASSLTIAGGPREQYF
TGCGCCAGCAGCTTGACCATAGCGGGAGGGCCGAGGGAGCAGTACTTC
>TRBJ2-7|.|TRBD1|TRBV12-3/TRBV12-4
CASSPGQGYPCEQYF
TGTGCCAGCAGTCCGGGACAGGGTTACCCCTGCGAGCAGTACTTC
>TRBJ1-5|few|.|TRBV7-2
CASSPQAKQVWNQPQHF
TGTGCCAGCAGCCCCCAGGCTAAGCAGGTCTGGAATCAGCCCCAGCATTTT
>TRBJ2-5|.|TRBD2|TRBV28
CASSEGLAGLETQYF
TGTGCCAGCAGTGAGGGACTAGCGGGACTTGAGACCCAGTACTTC
>TRBJ2-1|.|.|TRBV12-3/TRBV12-4
CASSLLSHNEQFF
TGTGCCAGCAGTTTATTGTCCCACAATGAGCAGTTCTTC
>TRBJ2-1|.|TRBD2|TRBV4-2
CASSRESGRDYNEQFF
TGTGCCAGCAGCCGAGAAAGCGGGAGAGACTACAATGAGCAGTTCTTC
>TRBJ1-1|few|.|TRBV6-6
CASSYSTGRVPEAFF
TGTGCCAGCAGTTACTCGACTGGCAGGGTTCCTGAAGCTTTCTTT
>TRBJ1-6|.|.|TRBV12-3/TRBV12-4
CASSLGGQDLHF
TGTGCCAGCAGTTTAGGGGGGCAGGACCTCCACTTT
>TRBJ2-7|few|.|TRBV14
CASSFLGDNYEQYF
TGTGCCAGCAGCTTCCTTGGGGACAACTACGAGCAGTACTTC
>TRBJ2-6|.|.|TRBV13
CASEFGVSGANVLTF
TGTGCCAGCGAGTTTGGTGTCTCTGGGGCCAACGTCCTGACTTTC
>TRBJ2-1|.|TRBD1|TRBV7-9
CASSFTGGISEQFF
TGTGCCAGCAGCTTTACAGGGGGAATAAGTGAGCAGTTCTTC
>TRBJ2-3|.|.|TRBV20-1
CSAPSVTSTDTQYF
TGCAGTGCTCCTAGCGTTACTAGCACAGATACGCAGTATTTT
>TRBJ2-7|.|TRBD2|TRBV6-5
CASSRGSGMVTYEQYF
TGTGCCAGCAGTCGCGGTAGCGGGATGGTAACCTACGAGCAGTACTTC
>TRBJ2-3|.|.|TRBV7-2
CASSRIGRGTDTQYF
TGTGCCAGCAGCAGAATCGGCCGAGGCACAGATACGCAGTATTTT
>TRBJ2-4|.|.|TRBV3-1
CASSHGVAKNIQYF
TGTGCCAGCAGCCACGGGGTAGCCAAAAACATTCAGTACTTC
>TRBJ1-1|few|.|TRBV7-2
CASSLVSRTEAFF
TGTGCCAGCAGCTTGGTGAGCCGCACTGAAGCTTTCTTT
>TRBJ1-2|few|.|TRBV28
CASSLVAAQMGSGYTF
TGTGCCAGCAGTTTGGTCGCCGCCCAGATGGGCTCAGGCTACACCTTC
>TRBJ2-7|many|TRBD1|TRBV4-1
CASSQGNRDRGSYEQYF
TGCGCCAGCAGCCAAGGAAACCGGGACAGGGGATCCTACGAGCAGTACTTC
>TRBJ2-1|.|.|TRBV14
CASSHLLVRSREQFF
TGTGCCAGCAGCCATCTACTAGTGAGGTCGAGGGAGCAGTTCTTC
>TRBJ2-3|few|TRBD2|TRBV20-1
CSAAPTWTSEDTDTQYF
TGCAGTGCTGCCCCAACCTGGACTAGCGAAGACACAGATACGCAGTATTTT
>TRBJ1-5|.|.|TRBV18
CASSPTPVEPYSNQPQHF
TGTGCCAGCTCACCCACCCCCGTAGAGCCTTATAGCAATCAGCCCCAGCATTTT
>TRBJ2-4|.|.|TRBV19
CASKQGRGPKNIQYF
TGTGCCAGTAAACAGGGACGCGGCCCTAAAAACATTCAGTACTTC
>TRBJ2-1|.|TRBD2|TRBV2
CASRMGLAGVSEQFF
TGTGCCAGCAGGATGGGACTAGCGGGAGTCAGTGAGCAGTTCTTC
>TRBJ2-5|.|.|TRBV25-1
CASSLRGTPSQGTQYF
TGTGCCAGCAGCCTTCGGGGGACCCCGAGCCAGGGGACCCAGTACTTC
>TRBJ2-7|.|.|TRBV7-2
CASSLSKTPSYEQYF
TGTGCCAGCAGCCTATCCAAGACCCCCTCCTACGAGCAGTACTTC
>TRBJ1-2|.|.|TRBV27
CASSTAARGRGGYTF
TGTGCCAGCAGTACCGCCGCCCGGGGACGAGGTGGCTACACCTTC
>TRBJ2-7|few|TRBD1|TRBV5-1
CASSLVTTGVGTYEQYF
TGCGCCAGCAGCTTGGTCACGACAGGGGTCGGCACCTACGAGCAGTACTTC
>TRBJ2-7|many|.|TRBV7-9
CASRPDHSYEQYF
TGTGCCAGCAGGCCTGACCACTCCTACGAGCAGTACTTC
>TRBJ2-7|.|TRBD2|TRBV3-1
CASSQETAGWNEQYF
TGTGCCAGCAGCCAAGAAACAGCGGGATGGAACGAGCAGTACTTC
>TRBJ2-1|.|TRBD2|TRBV29-1
CSVEPIPIAGDHNEQFF
TGCAGCGTCGAACCTATACCGATAGCGGGAGATCACAATGAGCAGTTCTTC
>TRBJ1-2|.|.|TRBV6-2/TRBV6-3
CASSYDSGSGYTF
TGTGCCAGCAGTTACGATTCCGGTTCTGGCTACACCTTC
>TRBJ2-3|.|.|TRBV29-1
CSVETVQGTDTQYF
TGCAGCGTTGAAACCGTACAGGGTACAGATACGCAGTATTTT
>TRBJ1-4|few|.|TRBV4-2
CASSQEGSLGEKLFF
TGTGCCAGCAGCCAAGAAGGGTCGCTCGGTGAAAAACTGTTTTTT